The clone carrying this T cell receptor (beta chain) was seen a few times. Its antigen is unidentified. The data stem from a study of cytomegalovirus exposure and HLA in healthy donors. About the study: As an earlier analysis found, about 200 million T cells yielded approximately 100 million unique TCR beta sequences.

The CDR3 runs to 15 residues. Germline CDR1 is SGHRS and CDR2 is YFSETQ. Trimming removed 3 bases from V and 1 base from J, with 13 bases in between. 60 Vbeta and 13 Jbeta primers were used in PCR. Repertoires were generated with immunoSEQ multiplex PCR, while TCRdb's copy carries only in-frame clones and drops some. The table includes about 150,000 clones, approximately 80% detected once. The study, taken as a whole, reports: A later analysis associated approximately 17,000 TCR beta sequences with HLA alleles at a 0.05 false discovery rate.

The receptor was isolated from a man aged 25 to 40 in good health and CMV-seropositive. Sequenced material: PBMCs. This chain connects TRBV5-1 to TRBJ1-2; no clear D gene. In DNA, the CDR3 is TGCGCCAGCAGCTCCAGGTACGGGAATAACTATGGCTACACCTTC. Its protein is CASSSRYGNNYGYTF.